One and the same sample provided the 25 T cell receptor beta chains below, sequenced in a study of T cell responses to AZD1222 COVID-19 vaccine. Method: immunoSEQ multiplex PCR; TCRdb's copy keeps in-frame clones and lacks some. The repertoire holds 150,000 to 200,000 clones, with 90% to 95% as singletons. Here the sequenced sample was peripheral blood, taken on day 0 of AZD1222 vaccination. Receptors originate from an adult in good health.

V gene TRBV4-2 combines with J gene TRBJ1-3; TRBD1 is a possible D gene (6 bases). In germline, CDR1 is LGHNA, CDR2 YNFKEQ. The CDR3 contains 16 residues. Trimming stripped 0 bases from V and 5 bases from J, with 14 bases between. As DNA, the CDR3 is TGTGCCAGCAGCCAAGACCACACAGGGTTGAGAAACACCATATATTTT. Translated: CASSQDHTGLRNTIYF.

This rearrangement joins TRBV6-5 to TRBJ1-5; TRBD1 might be the D (6 bases). Germline V gives CDR1 MNHEY, CDR2 SVGAGI. Between the trimmed V and J ends, which lost 2 bases and 0 bases, there was a span of 11 bases. This CDR3 region has 16 residues. The CDR3: CASSYKQGHSNQPQHF. The CDR3 DNA reads TGTGCCAGCAGTTACAAACAGGGCCATAGCAATCAGCCCCAGCATTTT.

There are a few counts of this clone. The rearrangement uses TRBV7-9 and TRBJ1-2; D is undetermined. Trimming took off 5 bases at V and 8 bases at J, with 9 bases between the two ends. Germline V gene data show CDR1 as SEHNR and CDR2 as FQNEAQ (reference sequence). The length of the CDR3 is 11 residues. The CDR3 sequence: CASSARGGYTF. Here the CDR3 DNA reads TGTGCCAGCAGCGCGAGAGGAGGCTACACCTTC.

The chain employs TRBV4-1 and TRBJ2-6; 7 nucleotides agree with TRBD1. Germline V CDR1 and CDR2: MGHRA, YSYEKL. The CDR3 covers 18 residues. V lost 1 base and J lost 0; bases outside the gene matches: 6. CDR3 in DNA: TGCGCCAGCAGCCAAGGCCGACAGGGCCCCTCTGGGGCCAACGTCCTGACTTTC. Translation gives CASSQGRQGPSGANVLTF.

J is TRBJ1-3 and V is TRBV5-6; tentative D call: TRBD1 (6 bases). The CDR3 is 16 residues long. Germline-derived CDR1 and CDR2 are SGHDT and YYEEEE. Trimming cost V 2 bases and J 4 bases, with 16 bases left between them. CDR3 amino acids: CASSFTGQSHGNTIYF. Here the CDR3 DNA reads TGTGCCAGCAGCTTTACAGGGCAATCTCACGGAAACACCATATATTTT.

The CDR3 here is CASRADGNEKLFF. CDR3 sequence (DNA): TGTGCCAGCAGGGCCGACGGAAATGAAAAACTGTTTTTT. This chain uses TRBV6-5 with TRBJ1-4; D remains unclear. V lost 6 bases and J 5 bases, leaving 10 bases between the germline ends. CDR1 and CDR2 (germline): MNHEY, SVGAGI. CDR3 length: 13 residues.

The sample holds one count of this clone. The rearrangement joins TRBV5-1 to TRBJ1-2; D remains ambiguous. The CDR3 totals 18 residues. Germline CDR1 reads SGHRS; CDR2 reads YFSETQ. The V end lost 1 base, the J end lost 0 bases, and 19 bases lay between the germline ends. The CDR3 region is CASSLSRRTVTTNYGYTF. CDR3 DNA sequence: TGCGCCAGCAGCTTGTCGAGACGCACCGTCACTACTAACTATGGCTACACCTTC.

The chain uses TRBV7-8 and TRBJ1-3; D remains unclear. Per the germline V gene, CDR1 is SGHVS and CDR2 is FQNEAQ. The V end was cut by 4 bases, the J end by 1 base, with 11 bases between. The CDR3 extends over 15 amino acids. CDR3 DNA: TGTGCCAGCAGCTCCCCCGGAGGGTCTGGAAACACCATATATTTT. Protein sequence: CASSSPGGSGNTIYF.

V and J are TRBV7-8 and TRBJ2-2; 12 nucleotides line up with TRBD1. The CDR3 is 17 residues long. Germline values: CDR1 SGHVS, CDR2 FQNEAQ. V dropped 3 bases and J dropped 2; count of bases not matched to a gene: 4. The chain's CDR3 is CASSFTGTGGNTGELFF. The CDR3 DNA reads as TGTGCCAGCAGCTTCACCGGGACAGGGGGCAACACCGGGGAGCTGTTTTTT.

The chain links TRBV9 to TRBJ1-1; D is undetermined. V was trimmed by 3 bases and J by 4 bases, leaving 16 bases between them. CDR1 and CDR2 (germline): SGDLS, YYNGEE. This CDR3 has 15 amino acids. CDR3 DNA: TGTGCCAGCAGCGCCCGACATTCGGAGGGCACTGAAGCTTTCTTT. The encoded protein is CASSARHSEGTEAFF.

The rearrangement joins TRBV4-1 to TRBJ2-7; D might be TRBD2 (6 bases). CDR1 is MGHRA and CDR2 is YSYEKL in the germline V gene. Deletions cut 4 bases from V and 0 bases from J, with 13 bases between. The CDR3 consists of 15 residues. The CDR3 DNA is TGCGCCAGCAGCCTGCCGGGACTCTACTCCTACGAGCAGTACTTC. Translating it yields CASSLPGLYSYEQYF.

The genes are TRBV4-1 and TRBJ1-6; D possibly corresponds to TRBD1 (6 bases). The V and J ends lost 7 bases and 7 bases respectively, with 20 bases between them. Germline-derived CDR1 and CDR2 are MGHRA and YSYEKL. The CDR3 length is 16 residues. The CDR3: CASKRGGFSQNSPLHF. The DNA of the CDR3 is TGCGCCAGCAAACGAGGGGGGTTTAGTCAAAATTCACCCCTCCACTTT.

The chain has TRBV6-5 and TRBJ2-7, with a possible D match to TRBD1 (6 bases). Trimming pared 5 bases from V and 3 bases from J, leaving 14 bases between. There are 14 residues in the CDR3. Germline assignment: CDR1 MNHEY and CDR2 SVGAGI. CDR3 sequence: CASSPSTGDYEQYF. In DNA form, the CDR3 reads TGTGCCAGCAGTCCCTCGACAGGAGACTACGAGCAGTACTTC.

V is TRBV4-2 and J is TRBJ1-1, with a weak D call TRBD1 (5 bases). CDR3 length: 15 residues. V shed 4 bases and J shed 9 bases, with 21 bases lying between them. The germline V gene has CDR1 LGHNA and CDR2 YNFKEQ. DNA of the CDR3: TGTGCCAGCAGCCCCAGCAGGGCGGGAATGAGGCAAGCTTTCTTT. Amino acids: CASSPSRAGMRQAFF.

CDR3 residues: CASSLGGSAEAFF. The CDR3 DNA follows: TGTGCCAGCAGCTTAGGGGGGTCGGCTGAAGCTTTCTTT. This chain connects TRBV5-5 to TRBJ1-1; D is perhaps TRBD1 (6 bases). This CDR3 has 13 amino acids. Trimming cost V 2 bases and J 6 bases, with 11 bases left between them. The germline gives CDR1 SGHKS, CDR2 YYEKEE (reference sequence).

V is TRBV2 and J is TRBJ1-3; D is uncertain. CDR1 is SNHLY, CDR2 FYNNEI, per germline. The CDR3 sequence is 11 residues long. V was clipped by 8 bases and J by 7 bases, with 9 bases between them. The CDR3 DNA sequence: TGTGCCAGCTCCTTCCACAACACCATATATTTT. It codes for CASSFHNTIYF.

The rearrangement joins TRBV7-9 to TRBJ1-1; D remains ambiguous. With 5 bases removed from V and 0 bases from J, the gap between germline ends came to 19 bases. In germline, CDR1 is SEHNR, CDR2 FQNEAQ (reference sequence). This CDR3 is built from 17 residues. The CDR3 nucleotides are TGTGCCAGCAGCCCTAATCCGGGTGGGAATATGAACACTGAAGCTTTCTTT. Amino acids: CASSPNPGGNMNTEAFF.

V is TRBV14 and J is TRBJ1-2, with TRBD1 as a possible D gene (5 bases). V was clipped by 2 bases and J by 4 bases, with 14 bases between them. Per germline, CDR1 SGHDN and CDR2 FVKESK. The CDR3 totals 15 residues. The CDR3 sequence: CASSQTPGLVYGYTF. Here the CDR3 DNA reads TGTGCCAGCAGCCAAACTCCGGGACTGGTCTATGGCTACACCTTC.

V usage is TRBV25-1 and J usage is TRBJ2-5; D perhaps matches TRBD1 (5 bases). The CDR3 is made up of 14 amino acids. CDR1 MGHDK and CDR2 SYGVNS come from the germline V gene. The V end lost 1 base, the J end lost 3 bases, and 9 bases lay between the germline ends. Here the CDR3 reads CASSEWGKKETQYF. As DNA, the CDR3 is TGTGCCAGCAGTGAATGGGGCAAAAAAGAGACCCAGTACTTC.

J is TRBJ1-2 and V is TRBV14; D not certain. The CDR3 covers 15 residues. The V gene's germline CDR1 is SGHDN and CDR2 FVKESK. V shed 5 bases and J shed 7 bases, with 20 bases lying between them. CDR3 DNA sequence: TGTGCCAGCAGCGCCCTTTTGCAGGATACCCTTGGCTACACCTTC. Its protein is CASSALLQDTLGYTF.

This rearrangement joins TRBV4-1 to TRBJ2-2; D is ambiguous. Per the germline V gene, CDR1 is MGHRA and CDR2 is YSYEKL. V gave up 3 bases and J gave up 0 bases, with 8 bases separating them. This CDR3 is built from 15 residues. This CDR3 reads CASSQVYANTGELFF. CDR3 bases: TGCGCCAGCAGCCAGGTGTACGCGAACACCGGGGAGCTGTTTTTT.

This rearrangement joins TRBV7-8 to TRBJ2-5, with 10 bases lining up with TRBD2. The CDR3 totals 16 residues. Trimming removed 2 bases from V and 3 bases from J; junction bases left unmatched: 6. In germline, CDR1 is SGHVS, CDR2 FQNEAQ. The CDR3 reads CASSLRLLAGKETQYF. The DNA of the CDR3 is TGTGCCAGCAGCTTAAGGTTACTAGCGGGAAAAGAGACCCAGTACTTC.

This sequence joins TRBV5-1 and TRBJ2-5, with 8 bases fitting TRBD1. From germline, CDR1 is SGHRS and CDR2 YFSETQ. V shed 3 bases, J shed 4 bases, and the junction held 5 bases outside the gene matches. This CDR3 has 14 residues. CDR3 sequence (DNA): TGCGCCAGCAGCTCCCGGACAGGGACAGAGACCCAGTACTTC. Translated: CASSSRTGTETQYF.

The rearrangement joins TRBV6-5 to TRBJ1-5; a weak D match, TRBD1 (6 bases). The CDR3 is 14 amino acids. Germline loops: CDR1 MNHEY, CDR2 SVGAGI. V lost 9 bases and J 3 bases, leaving 15 bases between the germline ends. This CDR3 is CASQSGQTNQPQHF. The CDR3 bases are TGTGCCAGTCAAAGTGGACAGACCAATCAGCCCCAGCATTTT.

The chain uses TRBV27 and TRBJ2-7; 10 bases align to TRBD1. CDR3 length: 13 residues. Germline CDR1 is MNHEY and CDR2 is SMNVEV (reference sequence). V dropped 9 bases and J dropped 3; count of bases not matched to a gene: 5. DNA of the CDR3: TGTGCCAGTGGGACAGGGGCAAGCTACGAGCAGTACTTC. This gives the protein CASGTGASYEQYF.